The clone carrying this T cell receptor beta chain was seen a few times. The antigen is not known. This entry belongs to a study of T cells in Graves' hyperthyroidism and ophthalmopathy. Study-level points and caveats: Also found in blood were most expanded thyroid clonotypes above 0.001.

The germline V gene has CDR1 MNHEY and CDR2 SVGAGI. The CDR3 consists of 15 residues. V lost 6 bases and J lost 6; bases outside the gene matches: 13. Amplified regions were TCR beta CDR3 sequences from RNA transcripts. First-round RT-PCR of the TCR CDR3 relied on the HTBI primer set. TCRdb ran MiXCR on the multiplex PCR reads and lists one entry per CDR3 protein. This table holds around 700,000 distinct CDR3 sequences, about 35% found once. Stable disease denoted Graves' hyperthyroidism without ophthalmopathy progression within 18 months. The origin of this receptor is a middle-aged woman with Graves' hyperthyroidism. Sequencing input: blood. The chain links TRBV6-5 to TRBJ2-7; 8 nucleotides line up with TRBD2. CDR3: CASSQTGTRGSEQYF. The DNA for the CDR3 is TGTGCCAGCAGCCAGACCGGGACTAGGGGGTCCGAGCAGTACTTC.